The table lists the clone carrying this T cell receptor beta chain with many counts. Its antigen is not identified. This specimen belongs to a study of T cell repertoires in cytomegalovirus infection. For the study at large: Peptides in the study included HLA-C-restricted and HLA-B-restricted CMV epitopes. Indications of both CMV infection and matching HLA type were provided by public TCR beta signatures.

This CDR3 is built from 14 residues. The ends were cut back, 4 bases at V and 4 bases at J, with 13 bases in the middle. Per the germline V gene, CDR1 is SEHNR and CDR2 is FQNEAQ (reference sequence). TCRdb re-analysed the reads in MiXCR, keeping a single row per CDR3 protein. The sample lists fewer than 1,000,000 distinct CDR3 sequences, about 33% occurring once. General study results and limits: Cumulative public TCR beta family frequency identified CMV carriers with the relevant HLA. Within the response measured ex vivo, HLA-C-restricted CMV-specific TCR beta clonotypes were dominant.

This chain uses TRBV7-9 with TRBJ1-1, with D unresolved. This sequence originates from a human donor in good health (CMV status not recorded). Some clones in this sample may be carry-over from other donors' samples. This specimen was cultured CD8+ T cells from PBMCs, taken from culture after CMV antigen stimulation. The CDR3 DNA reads TGTGCCAGCAGCTCCAGACATGCCCTCACTGAAGCTTTCTTT. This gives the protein CASSSRHALTEAFF.